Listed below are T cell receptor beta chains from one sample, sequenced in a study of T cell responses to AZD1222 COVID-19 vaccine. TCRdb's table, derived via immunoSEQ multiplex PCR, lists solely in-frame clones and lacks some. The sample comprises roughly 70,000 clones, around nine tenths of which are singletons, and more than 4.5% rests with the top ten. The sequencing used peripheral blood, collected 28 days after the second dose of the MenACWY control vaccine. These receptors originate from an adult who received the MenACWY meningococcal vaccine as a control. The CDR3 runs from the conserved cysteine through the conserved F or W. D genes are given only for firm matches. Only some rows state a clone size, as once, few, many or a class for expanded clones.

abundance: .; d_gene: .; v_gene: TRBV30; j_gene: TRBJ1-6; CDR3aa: CAWSFSNSPLHF; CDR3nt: TGTGCCTGGAGTTTCAGTAATTCACCCCTCCACTTT
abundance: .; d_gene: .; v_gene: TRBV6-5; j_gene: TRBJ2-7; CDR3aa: CASSYSETGAYEQYF; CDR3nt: TGTGCCAGCAGTTACTCCGAGACAGGTGCCTACGAGCAGTACTTC
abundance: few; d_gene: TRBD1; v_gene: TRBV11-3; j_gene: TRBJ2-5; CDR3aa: CASSTSGTGEGETQYF; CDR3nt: TGTGCCAGCAGCACTTCCGGGACAGGGGAGGGAGAGACCCAGTACTTC
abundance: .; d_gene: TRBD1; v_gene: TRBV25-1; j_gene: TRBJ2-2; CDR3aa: CASSESDRGRAGELFF; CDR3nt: TGTGCCAGCAGTGAGTCGGACAGGGGGCGAGCCGGGGAGCTGTTTTTT
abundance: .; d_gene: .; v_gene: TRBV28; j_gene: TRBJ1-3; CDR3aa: CASDSGNTIYF; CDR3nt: TGTGCCAGTGACTCTGGAAACACCATATATTTT
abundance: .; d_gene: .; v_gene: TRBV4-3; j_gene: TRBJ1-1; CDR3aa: CASSQVRENTEAFF; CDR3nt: TGCGCCAGCAGCCAAGTGCGGGAAAACACTGAAGCTTTCTTT
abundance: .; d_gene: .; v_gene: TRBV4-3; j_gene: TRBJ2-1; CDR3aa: CASSQERAGNGDEQFF; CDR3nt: TGCGCCAGCAGCCAAGAAAGGGCCGGGAATGGCGATGAGCAGTTCTTC
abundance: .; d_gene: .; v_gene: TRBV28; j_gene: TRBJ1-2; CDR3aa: CASSPGGMEARTHGYTF; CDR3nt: TGTGCCAGCAGTCCGGGGGGGATGGAGGCACGAACTCATGGCTACACCTTC
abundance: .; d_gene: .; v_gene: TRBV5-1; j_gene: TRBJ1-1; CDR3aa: CASHQAHMNTEAFF; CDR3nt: TGCGCCAGCCACCAGGCTCACATGAACACTGAAGCTTTCTTT
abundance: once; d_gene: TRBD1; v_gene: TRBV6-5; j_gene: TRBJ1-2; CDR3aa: CASRGRTGGRYGYTF; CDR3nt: TGTGCCAGCAGAGGAAGGACAGGGGGAAGATATGGCTACACCTTC
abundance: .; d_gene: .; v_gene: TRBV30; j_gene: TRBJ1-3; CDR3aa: CAWSTGGNTIYF; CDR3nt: TGTGCCTGGAGCACAGGGGGAAACACCATATATTTT
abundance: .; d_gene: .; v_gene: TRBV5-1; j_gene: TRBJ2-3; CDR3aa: CASSAGQPLNYRTDTQYF; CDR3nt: TGCGCCAGCAGCGCCGGACAACCACTTAATTACCGCACAGATACGCAGTATTTT
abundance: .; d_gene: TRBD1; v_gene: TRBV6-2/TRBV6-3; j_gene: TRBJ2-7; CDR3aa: CASSSRQGSYEQYF; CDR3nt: TGTGCCAGCAGTAGCAGACAGGGATCCTACGAGCAGTACTTC
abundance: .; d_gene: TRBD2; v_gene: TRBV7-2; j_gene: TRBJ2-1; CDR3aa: CASSSQAGGGNEQFF; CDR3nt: TGTGCCAGCAGCAGCCAAGCGGGAGGCGGTAATGAGCAGTTCTTC
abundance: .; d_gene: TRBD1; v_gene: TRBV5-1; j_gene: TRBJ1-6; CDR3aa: CASSPGQGETPLHF; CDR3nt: TGCGCCAGCAGCCCCGGACAGGGAGAAACACCCCTCCACTTT
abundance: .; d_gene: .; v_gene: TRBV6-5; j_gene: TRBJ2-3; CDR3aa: CASRATVTDTQYF; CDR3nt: TGTGCCAGCAGGGCGACCGTCACAGATACGCAGTATTTT
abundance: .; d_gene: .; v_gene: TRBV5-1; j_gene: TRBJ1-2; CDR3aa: CASSLADDRPNYGYTF; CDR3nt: TGCGCCAGCAGCTTGGCCGACGACAGGCCGAACTATGGCTACACCTTC
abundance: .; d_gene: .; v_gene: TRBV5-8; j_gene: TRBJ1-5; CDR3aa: CASSLIGDQPQHF; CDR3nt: TGTGCCAGCAGCTTAATAGGGGACCAGCCCCAGCATTTT
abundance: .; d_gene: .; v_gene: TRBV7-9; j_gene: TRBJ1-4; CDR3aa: CASSVTGSRDEKLFF; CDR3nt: TGTGCCAGCAGCGTGACAGGTTCCCGAGATGAAAAACTGTTTTTT
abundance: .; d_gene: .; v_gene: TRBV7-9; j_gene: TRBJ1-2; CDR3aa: CASSAPAGLNYGYTF; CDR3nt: TGTGCCAGCAGCGCCCCCGCAGGGCTTAACTATGGCTACACCTTC
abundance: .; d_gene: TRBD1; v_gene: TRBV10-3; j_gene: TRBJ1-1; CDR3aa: CAIRTGTGDTEAFF; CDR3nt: TGTGCCATCAGGACCGGGACAGGGGACACTGAAGCTTTCTTT
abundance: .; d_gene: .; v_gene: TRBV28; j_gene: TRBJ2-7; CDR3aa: CASSSVYEQYF; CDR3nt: TGTGCCAGCAGTTCTGTTTACGAGCAGTACTTC
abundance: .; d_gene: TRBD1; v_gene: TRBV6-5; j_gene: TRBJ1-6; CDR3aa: CASSRDREFSPLHF; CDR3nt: TGTGCCAGCAGTCGGGACAGGGAGTTTTCACCCCTCCACTTT
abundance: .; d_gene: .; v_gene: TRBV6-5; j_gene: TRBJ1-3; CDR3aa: CASSYRGNTIYF; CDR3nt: TGTGCCAGCAGTTACCGCGGAAACACCATATATTTT
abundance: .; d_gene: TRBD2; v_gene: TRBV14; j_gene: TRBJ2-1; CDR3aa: CASSPPSGGAYEQFF; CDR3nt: TGTGCCAGCAGCCCACCTAGCGGGGGGGCCTATGAGCAGTTCTTC
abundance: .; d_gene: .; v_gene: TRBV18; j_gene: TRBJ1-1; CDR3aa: CASSQGTGTEAFF; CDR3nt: TGTGCCAGCTCACAGGGGACGGGCACTGAAGCTTTCTTT
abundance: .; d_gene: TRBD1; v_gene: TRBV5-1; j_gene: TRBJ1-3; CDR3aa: CASSAQGESGNTIYF; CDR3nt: TGCGCCAGCAGCGCACAGGGGGAGTCTGGAAACACCATATATTTT
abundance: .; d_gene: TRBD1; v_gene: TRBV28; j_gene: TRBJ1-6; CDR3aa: CASRRFRDRGNSPLHF; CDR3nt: TGTGCCAGCAGACGTTTCCGGGACAGGGGGAATTCACCCCTCCACTTT
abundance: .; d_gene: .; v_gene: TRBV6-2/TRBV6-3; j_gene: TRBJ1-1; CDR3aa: CASSALTRIAFF; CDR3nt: TGTGCCAGCAGTGCCCTTACCCGGATAGCTTTCTTT
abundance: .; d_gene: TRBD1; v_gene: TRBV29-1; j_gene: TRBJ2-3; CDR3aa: CSVEGLGDRVNTQYF; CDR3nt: TGCAGCGTTGAAGGGCTGGGGGACAGGGTAAATACGCAGTATTTT
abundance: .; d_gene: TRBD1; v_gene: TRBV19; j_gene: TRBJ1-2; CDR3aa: CASSPQTGLSGYTF; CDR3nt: TGTGCCAGTAGTCCTCAGACAGGGCTTAGTGGCTACACCTTC
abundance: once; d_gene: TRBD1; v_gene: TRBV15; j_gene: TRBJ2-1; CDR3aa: CATSARDRGNNEQFF; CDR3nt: TGTGCCACCAGCGCCCGGGACAGGGGGAACAATGAGCAGTTCTTC
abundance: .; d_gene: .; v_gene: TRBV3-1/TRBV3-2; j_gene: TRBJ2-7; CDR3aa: CASSLTGYEQYF; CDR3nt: TGTGCCAGCAGCTTGACAGGCTACGAGCAGTACTTC